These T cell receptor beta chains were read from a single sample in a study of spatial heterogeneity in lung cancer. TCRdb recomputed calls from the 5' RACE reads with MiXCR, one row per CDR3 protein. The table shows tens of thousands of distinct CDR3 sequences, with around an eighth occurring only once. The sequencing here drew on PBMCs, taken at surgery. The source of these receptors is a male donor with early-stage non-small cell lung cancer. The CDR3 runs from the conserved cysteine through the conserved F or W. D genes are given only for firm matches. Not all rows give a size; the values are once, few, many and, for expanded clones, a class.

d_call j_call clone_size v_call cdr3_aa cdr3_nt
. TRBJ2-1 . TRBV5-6 CASSFPSGTPDDEQFF TGTGCCAGCAGCTTCCCCAGCGGGACACCTGACGATGAGCAGTTCTTC
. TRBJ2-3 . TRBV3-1 CASSQDFSSAGATTDTQYF TGTGCCAGCAGCCAAGACTTCTCTTCGGCGGGCGCGACGACAGATACGCAGTATTTT
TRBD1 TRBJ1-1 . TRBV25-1 CASSGGTGGLMNTEAFF TGTGCCAGCAGTGGGGGGACAGGGGGCCTTATGAACACTGAAGCTTTCTTT
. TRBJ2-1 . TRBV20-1 CSAEGENYNEQFF TGCAGTGCTGAGGGGGAGAACTACAATGAGCAGTTCTTC
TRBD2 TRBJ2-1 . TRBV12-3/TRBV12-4 CASSTGTSGRNNEQFF TGTGCCAGCAGCACCGGGACTAGCGGGAGAAACAATGAGCAGTTCTTC
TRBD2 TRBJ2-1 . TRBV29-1 CSVRSGGANEQFF TGCAGCGTTCGTAGCGGGGGGGCCAATGAGCAGTTCTTC
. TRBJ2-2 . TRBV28 CASSLGRELFF TGTGCCAGCAGTTTGGGGAGGGAGCTGTTTTTT
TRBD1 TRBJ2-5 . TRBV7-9 CASSWDRGAETQYF TGTGCCAGCAGCTGGGACAGGGGGGCCGAGACCCAGTACTTC
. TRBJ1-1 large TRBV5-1 CASSLGAGENTEAFF TGCGCCAGCAGCTTGGGGGCAGGGGAGAACACTGAAGCTTTCTTT
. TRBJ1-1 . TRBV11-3 CASSLSGGSPSTEAFF TGTGCCAGCAGCTTATCCGGGGGTTCTCCTAGCACTGAAGCTTTCTTT
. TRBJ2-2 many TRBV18 CASSPRGNTGELFF TGTGCCAGCTCACCACGCGGGAACACCGGGGAGCTGTTTTTT
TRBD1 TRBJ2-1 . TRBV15 CATSPGQAYNEQFF TGTGCCACCAGCCCCGGACAGGCCTACAATGAGCAGTTCTTC
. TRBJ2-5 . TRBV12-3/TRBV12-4 CASSFGGVSSETQYF TGTGCCAGCAGTTTCGGGGGAGTTTCGTCAGAGACCCAGTACTTC
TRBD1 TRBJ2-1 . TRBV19 CASSMRRTGMRYNEQFF TGTGCCAGTAGTATGAGGAGGACAGGGATGAGGTACAATGAGCAGTTCTTC
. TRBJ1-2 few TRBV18 CASSPGSLTGYTF TGTGCCAGCTCACCTGGGTCCCTAACTGGCTACACCTTC
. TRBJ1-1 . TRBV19 CASSTDRVGRAFF TGTGCCAGTAGTACAGACCGGGTCGGCCGCGCTTTCTTT
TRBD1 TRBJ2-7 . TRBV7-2 CASSLNRGPHEQYF TGTGCCAGCAGCTTAAACAGGGGGCCGCACGAGCAGTACTTC
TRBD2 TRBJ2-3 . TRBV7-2 CASSKYTTGGSSDTQYF TGTGCCAGCAGCAAATACACGACGGGAGGGAGTTCAGATACGCAGTATTTT
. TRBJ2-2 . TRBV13 CASSRRGRMRTGELFF TGTGCCAGCAGCCGCCGGGGACGGATGAGGACCGGGGAGCTGTTTTTT
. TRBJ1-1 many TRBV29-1 CSVGTASGQNTEAFF TGCAGCGTTGGAACCGCCTCGGGGCAGAACACTGAAGCTTTCTTT
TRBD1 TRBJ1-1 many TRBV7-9 CASSLGSGQGAHTEAFF TGTGCCAGCAGCTTAGGGTCGGGACAGGGGGCCCACACTGAAGCTTTCTTT
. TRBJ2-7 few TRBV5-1 CASSLGQIPLEQYF TGCGCCAGCAGCTTGGGACAGATCCCCCTCGAGCAGTACTTC
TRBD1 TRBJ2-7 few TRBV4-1 CASSLRDREVDEQYF TGCGCCAGCAGCCTCCGGGACAGGGAAGTCGACGAGCAGTACTTC
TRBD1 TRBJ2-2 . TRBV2 CASSEGQGTGELFF TGTGCCAGCAGTGAAGGACAGGGCACCGGGGAGCTGTTTTTT
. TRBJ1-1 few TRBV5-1 CASSLEAGVGTEAFF TGCGCCAGCAGCTTGGAGGCAGGGGTGGGGACTGAAGCTTTCTTT
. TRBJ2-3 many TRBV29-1 CSVGWGMTDTQYF TGCAGCGTTGGTTGGGGTATGACAGATACGCAGTATTTT
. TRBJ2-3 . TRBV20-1 CSATLGVATPDTQYF TGCAGTGCTACCTTGGGGGTGGCGACCCCAGATACGCAGTATTTT
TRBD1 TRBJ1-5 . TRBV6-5 CASGGTGYQPQHF TGTGCCAGCGGGGGGACAGGCTATCAGCCCCAGCATTTT
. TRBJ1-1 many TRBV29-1 CSVEAAGFEAFF TGCAGCGTTGAAGCGGCAGGATTCGAAGCTTTCTTT
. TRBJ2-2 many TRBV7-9 CASSLDGFANTGELFF TGTGCCAGCAGCTTAGATGGGTTCGCGAACACCGGGGAGCTGTTTTTT
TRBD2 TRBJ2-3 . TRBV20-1 CSAREDSGRLDTQYF TGCAGTGCTAGAGAGGATAGCGGGAGGTTAGATACGCAGTATTTT
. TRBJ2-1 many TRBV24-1 CVLLGDEQFF TGTGTTTTGCTGGGTGATGAGCAGTTCTTC
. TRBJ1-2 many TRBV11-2 CASSLSSTGIHGYTF TGTGCCAGCAGCTTATCGTCGACGGGAATCCATGGCTACACCTTC
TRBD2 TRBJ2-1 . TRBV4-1 CASSSPVAGAPRRANEQFF TGCGCCAGCAGCTCGCCAGTAGCGGGAGCTCCCAGGAGGGCCAATGAGCAGTTCTTC
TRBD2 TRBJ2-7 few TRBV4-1 CASSRKAGGDEQYF TGCGCCAGCAGCCGAAAAGCGGGAGGGGACGAGCAGTACTTC
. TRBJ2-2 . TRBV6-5 CASRSDKPGTGELFF TGTGCCAGCAGATCCGACAAGCCGGGCACCGGGGAGCTGTTTTTT
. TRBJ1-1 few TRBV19 CASSINRETEAFF TGTGCCAGTAGTATAAACAGGGAAACTGAAGCTTTCTTT
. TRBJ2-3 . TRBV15 CATSRAGVSDTQYF TGTGCCACCAGCAGAGCGGGAGTTTCGGATACGCAGTATTTT
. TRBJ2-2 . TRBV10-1 CASRAGPAGELFF TGCGCCAGCAGGGCAGGGCCGGCCGGGGAGCTGTTTTTT
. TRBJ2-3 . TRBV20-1 CSASPSEVLGTDTQYF TGCAGTGCTAGCCCCTCAGAAGTCCTCGGCACAGATACGCAGTATTTT
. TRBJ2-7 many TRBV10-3 CAIRHDTYEQYF TGTGCCATCAGACACGATACCTACGAGCAGTACTTC
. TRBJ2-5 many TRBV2 CASSEAGLQETQYF TGTGCCAGCAGTGAAGCGGGCCTACAAGAGACCCAGTACTTC
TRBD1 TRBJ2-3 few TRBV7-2 CASSPRTGAAPDTQYF TGTGCCAGCAGCCCAAGGACAGGGGCGGCGCCGGATACGCAGTATTTT
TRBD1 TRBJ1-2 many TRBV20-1 CSARVDRAGGYTF TGCAGTGCTAGAGTGGACAGGGCAGGCGGCTACACCTTC
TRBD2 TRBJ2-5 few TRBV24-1 CATSDRTSRETQYF TGTGCCACCAGTGATCGGACTAGCCGGGAGACCCAGTACTTC
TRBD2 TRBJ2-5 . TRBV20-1 CSARLAGGRLQETQYF TGCAGTGCGCGACTAGCGGGAGGGCGGCTCCAAGAGACCCAGTACTTC